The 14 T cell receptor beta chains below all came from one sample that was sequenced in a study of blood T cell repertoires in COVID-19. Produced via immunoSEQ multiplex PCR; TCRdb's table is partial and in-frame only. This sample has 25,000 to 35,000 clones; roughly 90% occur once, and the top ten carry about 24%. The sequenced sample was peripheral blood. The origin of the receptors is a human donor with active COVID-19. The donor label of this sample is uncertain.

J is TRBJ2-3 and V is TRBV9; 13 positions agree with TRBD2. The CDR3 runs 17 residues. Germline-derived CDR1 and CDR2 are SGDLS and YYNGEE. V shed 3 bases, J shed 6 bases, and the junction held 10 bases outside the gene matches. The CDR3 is CASSASGTSGEVDTQYF. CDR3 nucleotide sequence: TGTGCCAGCAGCGCTTCCGGGACTAGCGGGGAGGTGGATACGCAGTATTTT.

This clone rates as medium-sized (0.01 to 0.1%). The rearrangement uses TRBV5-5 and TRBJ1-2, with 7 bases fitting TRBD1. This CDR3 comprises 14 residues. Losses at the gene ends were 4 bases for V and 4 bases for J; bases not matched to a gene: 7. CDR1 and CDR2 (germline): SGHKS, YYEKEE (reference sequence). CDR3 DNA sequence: TGTGCCAGCAGCCCGGACTCAGGGGGCTATGGCTACACCTTC. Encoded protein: CASSPDSGGYGYTF. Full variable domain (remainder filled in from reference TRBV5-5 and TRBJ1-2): DAGVTQSPTHLIKTRGQQVTLRCSPISGHKSVSWYQQVLGQGPQFIFQYYEKEERGRGNFPDRFSARQFPNYSSELNVNALLLGDSALYLCASSPDSGGYGYTFGSGTRLTVV.

The CDR3 spells CASSFSGTTYNEQFF. CDR3 in DNA: TGTGCCAGCAGTTTTTCCGGGACAACCTACAATGAGCAGTTCTTC. This chain links TRBV27 with TRBJ2-1, with D possibly TRBD1 on 6 matching bases. The CDR3 has 15 amino acids. Germline-derived CDR1 and CDR2 are MNHEY and SMNVEV (reference sequence). V lost 3 bases to trimming and J lost 2 bases, with 11 bases between them.

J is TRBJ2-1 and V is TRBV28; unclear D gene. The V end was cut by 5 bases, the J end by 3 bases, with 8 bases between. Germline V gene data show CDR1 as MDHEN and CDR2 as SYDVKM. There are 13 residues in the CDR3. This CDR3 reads CASSPPFYNEQFF. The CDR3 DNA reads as TGTGCCAGCAGTCCCCCTTTCTACAATGAGCAGTTCTTC.

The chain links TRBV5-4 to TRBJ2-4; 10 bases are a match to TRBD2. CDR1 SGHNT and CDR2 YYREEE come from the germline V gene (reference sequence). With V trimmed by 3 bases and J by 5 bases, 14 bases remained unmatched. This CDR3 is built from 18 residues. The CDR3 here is CASSSPYASSGSENIQYF. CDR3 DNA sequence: TGTGCCAGCAGCTCCCCTTATGCGTCTAGCGGGAGTGAAAACATTCAGTACTTC.

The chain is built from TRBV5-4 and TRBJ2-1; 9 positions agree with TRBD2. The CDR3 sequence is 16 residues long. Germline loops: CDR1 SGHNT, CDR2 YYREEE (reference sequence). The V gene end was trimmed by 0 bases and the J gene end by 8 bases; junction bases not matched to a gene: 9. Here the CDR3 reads CASSLDMAGGHHEQFF. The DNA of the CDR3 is TGTGCCAGCAGCTTGGATATGGCGGGGGGGCATCATGAGCAGTTCTTC.

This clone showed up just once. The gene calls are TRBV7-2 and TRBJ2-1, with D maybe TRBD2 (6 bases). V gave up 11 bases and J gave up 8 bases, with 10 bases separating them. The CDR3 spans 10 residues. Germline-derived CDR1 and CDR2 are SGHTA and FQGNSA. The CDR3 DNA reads TGTGCCTGCGGGAAGGATGAGCAGTTCTTC. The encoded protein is CACGKDEQFF.

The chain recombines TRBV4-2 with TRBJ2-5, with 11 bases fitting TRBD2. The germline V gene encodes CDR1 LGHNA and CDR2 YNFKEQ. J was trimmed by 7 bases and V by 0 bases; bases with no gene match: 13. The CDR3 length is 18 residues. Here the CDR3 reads CASSQDSPGLAGVRTQYF. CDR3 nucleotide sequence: TGTGCCAGCAGCCAAGATTCCCCTGGACTAGCGGGCGTGCGGACCCAGTACTTC.

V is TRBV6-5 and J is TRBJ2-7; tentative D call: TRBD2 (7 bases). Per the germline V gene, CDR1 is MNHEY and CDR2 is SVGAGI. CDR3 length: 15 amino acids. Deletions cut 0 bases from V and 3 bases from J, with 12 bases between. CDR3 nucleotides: TGTGCCAGCAGTTACTCGACGGGGGGCAGCTACGAGCAGTACTTC. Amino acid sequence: CASSYSTGGSYEQYF.

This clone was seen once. In DNA form, the CDR3 reads TGCAGCGTTGAAGTTCTAGGCTCGAAGCTTTTCTTT. Residues: CSVEVLGSKLFF. The chain uses TRBV29-1 and TRBJ1-1, with no clear D. This CDR3 comprises 12 residues. V was clipped by 1 base and J by 13 bases, with 16 bases between them. Germline values: CDR1 SQVTM, CDR2 ANQGSEA.

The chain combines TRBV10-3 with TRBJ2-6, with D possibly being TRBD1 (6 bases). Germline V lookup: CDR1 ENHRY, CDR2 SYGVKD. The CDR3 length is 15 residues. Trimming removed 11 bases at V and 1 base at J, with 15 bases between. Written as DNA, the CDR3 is TGTGCCTCGACAGGAGGTGAATCTGGGGCCAACGTCCTGACTTTC. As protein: CASTGGESGANVLTF.

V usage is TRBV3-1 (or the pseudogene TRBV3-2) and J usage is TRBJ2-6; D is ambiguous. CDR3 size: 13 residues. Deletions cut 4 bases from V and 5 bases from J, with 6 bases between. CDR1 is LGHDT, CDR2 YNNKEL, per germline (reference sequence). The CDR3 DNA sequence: TGTGCCAGCAGCCCCATTTGGGCCAACGTCCTGACTTTC. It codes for CASSPIWANVLTF.

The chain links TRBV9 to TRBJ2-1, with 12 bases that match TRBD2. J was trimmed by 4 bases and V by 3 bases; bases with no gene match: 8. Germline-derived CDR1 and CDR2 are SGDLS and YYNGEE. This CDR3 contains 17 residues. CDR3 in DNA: TGTGCCAGCAGCGCATCTAGCGGGGGGGCTACGTACAATGAGCAGTTCTTC. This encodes CASSASSGGATYNEQFF.

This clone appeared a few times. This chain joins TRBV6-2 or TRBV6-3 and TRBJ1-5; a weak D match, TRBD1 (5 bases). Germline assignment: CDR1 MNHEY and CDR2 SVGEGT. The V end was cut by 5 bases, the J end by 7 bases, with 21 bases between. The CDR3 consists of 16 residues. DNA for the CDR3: TGTGCCAGCAGTAACCGTCTTGGGGGAAGCGGGCAGCCCCAGCATTTT. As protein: CASSNRLGGSGQPQHF.